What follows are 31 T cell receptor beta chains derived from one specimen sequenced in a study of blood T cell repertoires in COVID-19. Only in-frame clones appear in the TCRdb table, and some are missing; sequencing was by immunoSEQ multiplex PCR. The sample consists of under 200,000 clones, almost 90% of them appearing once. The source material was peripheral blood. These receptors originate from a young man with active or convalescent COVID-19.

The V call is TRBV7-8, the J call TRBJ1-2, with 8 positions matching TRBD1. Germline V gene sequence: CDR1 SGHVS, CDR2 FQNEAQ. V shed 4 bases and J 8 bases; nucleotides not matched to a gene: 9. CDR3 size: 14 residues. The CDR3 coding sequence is TGTGCCAGCAGCTCCGGACAGGGAACGGAAGGCTACACCTTC. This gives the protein CASSSGQGTEGYTF. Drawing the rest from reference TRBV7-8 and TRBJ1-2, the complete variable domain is GAGVSQSPRYKVAKRGQDVALRCDPISGHVSLFWYQQALGQGPEFLTYFQNEAQLDKSGLPSDRFFAERPEGSVSTLKIQRTQQEDSAVYLCASSSGQGTEGYTFGSGTRLTVV.

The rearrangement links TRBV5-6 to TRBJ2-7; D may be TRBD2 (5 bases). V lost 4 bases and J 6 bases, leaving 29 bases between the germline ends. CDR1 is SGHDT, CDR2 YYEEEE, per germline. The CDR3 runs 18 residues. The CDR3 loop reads CASSLGVLGAPMAAEQYF. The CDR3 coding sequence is TGTGCCAGCAGCCTCGGGGTCCTCGGAGCGCCGATGGCGGCCGAGCAGTACTTC.

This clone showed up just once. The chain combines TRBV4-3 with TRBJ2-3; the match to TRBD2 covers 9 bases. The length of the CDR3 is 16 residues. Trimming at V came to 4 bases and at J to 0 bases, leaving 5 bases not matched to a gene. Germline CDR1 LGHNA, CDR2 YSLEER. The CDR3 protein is CASSRLTSGSTDTQYF. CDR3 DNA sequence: TGCGCCAGCAGCCGCTTGACTAGCGGTAGCACAGATACGCAGTATTTT.

CDR3: CSVAPLTVSYGYTF. Here the CDR3 DNA reads TGCAGCGTCGCCCCCTTAACGGTTAGCTATGGCTACACCTTC. This chain links TRBV29-1 with TRBJ1-2; no reliable D call. CDR1 and CDR2 (germline): SQVTM, ANQGSEA. This CDR3 spans 14 amino acids. V gave up 6 bases and J gave up 4 bases, with 18 bases separating them.

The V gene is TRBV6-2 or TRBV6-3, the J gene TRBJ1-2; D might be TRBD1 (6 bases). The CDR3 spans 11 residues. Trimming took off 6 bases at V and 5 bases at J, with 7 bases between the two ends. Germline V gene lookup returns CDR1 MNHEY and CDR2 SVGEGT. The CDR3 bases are TGTGCCAGCAGCCAGGGGTATGGCTACACCTTC. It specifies CASSQGYGYTF.

The CDR3 nucleotides read TGCGCCAGCAGCCAAGTGATGGGGGGTGAAGCTTTCTTT. Amino acids: CASSQVMGGEAFF. The gene calls are TRBV4-3 and TRBJ1-1; D possibly corresponds to TRBD1 (5 bases). The CDR3 contains 13 residues. Germline assignment: CDR1 LGHNA and CDR2 YSLEER. V was pared by 1 base and J by 7 bases, with 10 bases between.

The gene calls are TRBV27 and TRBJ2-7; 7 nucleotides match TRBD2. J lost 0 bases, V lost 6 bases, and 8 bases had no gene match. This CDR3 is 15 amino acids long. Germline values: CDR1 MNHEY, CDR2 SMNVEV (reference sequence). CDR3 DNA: TGTGCCAGCAGCTGGGAAGCGGGGAGCTCCTACGAGCAGTACTTC. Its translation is CASSWEAGSSYEQYF.

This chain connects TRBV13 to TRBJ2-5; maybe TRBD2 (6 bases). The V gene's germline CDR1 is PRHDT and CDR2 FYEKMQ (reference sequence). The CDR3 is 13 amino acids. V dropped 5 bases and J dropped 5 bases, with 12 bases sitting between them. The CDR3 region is CASSGRGWETQYF. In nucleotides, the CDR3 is TGTGCCAGCAGCGGCCGGGGGTGGGAGACCCAGTACTTC. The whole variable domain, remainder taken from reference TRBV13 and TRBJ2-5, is AAGVIQSPRHLIKEKRETATLKCYPIPRHDTVYWYQQGPGQDPQFLISFYEKMQSDKGSIPDRFSAQQFSDYHSELNMSSLELGDSALYFCASSGRGWETQYFGPGTRLLVL.

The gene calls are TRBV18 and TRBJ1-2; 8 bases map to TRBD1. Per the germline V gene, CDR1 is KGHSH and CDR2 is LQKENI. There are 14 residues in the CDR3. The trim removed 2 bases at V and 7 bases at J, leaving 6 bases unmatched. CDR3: CASSPTGGIGGYTF. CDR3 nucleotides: TGTGCCAGCTCACCAACAGGGGGTATAGGTGGCTACACCTTC.

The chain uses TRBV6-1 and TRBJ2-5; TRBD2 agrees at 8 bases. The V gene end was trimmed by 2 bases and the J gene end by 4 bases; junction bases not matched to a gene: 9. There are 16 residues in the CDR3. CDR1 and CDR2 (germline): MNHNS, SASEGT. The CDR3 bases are TGTGCCAGCAGTGAAAAGCAGCCGGGAGGGGGAGAGACCCAGTACTTC. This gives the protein CASSEKQPGGGETQYF.

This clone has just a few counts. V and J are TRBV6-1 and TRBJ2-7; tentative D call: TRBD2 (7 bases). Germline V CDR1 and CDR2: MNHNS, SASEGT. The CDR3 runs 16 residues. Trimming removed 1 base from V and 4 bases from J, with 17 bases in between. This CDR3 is CASSEVVGRGQYEQYF. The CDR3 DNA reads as TGTGCCAGCAGTGAAGTCGTGGGGCGGGGGCAATACGAGCAGTACTTC.

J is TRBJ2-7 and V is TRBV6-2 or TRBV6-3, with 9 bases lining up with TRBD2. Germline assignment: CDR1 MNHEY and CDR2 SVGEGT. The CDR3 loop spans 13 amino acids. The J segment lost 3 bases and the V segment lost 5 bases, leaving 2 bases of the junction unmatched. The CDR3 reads CASSRSGGYEQYF. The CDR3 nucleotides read TGTGCCAGCAGTCGTAGCGGGGGCTACGAGCAGTACTTC.

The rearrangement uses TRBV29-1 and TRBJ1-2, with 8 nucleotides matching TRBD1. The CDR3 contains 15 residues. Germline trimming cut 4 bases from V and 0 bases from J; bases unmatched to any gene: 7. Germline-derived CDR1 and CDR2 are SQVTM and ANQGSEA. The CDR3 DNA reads TGCAGCGTTGCCATTGGACAGGGAGCTAACTATGGCTACACCTTC. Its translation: CSVAIGQGANYGYTF.

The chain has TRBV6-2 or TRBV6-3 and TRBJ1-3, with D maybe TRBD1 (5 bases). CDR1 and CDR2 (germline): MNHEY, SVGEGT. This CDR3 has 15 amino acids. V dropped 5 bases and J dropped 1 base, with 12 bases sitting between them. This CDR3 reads CASSRPGLSGNTIYF. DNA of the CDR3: TGTGCCAGCAGTCGACCAGGGCTATCTGGAAACACCATATATTTT.

DNA of the CDR3: TGTGCCAGCAGTGACGCGTCGAAGCGAAGCACAGATACGCAGTATTTT. Translating it yields CASSDASKRSTDTQYF. The chain has TRBV2 and TRBJ2-3; no clear D. V dropped 3 bases and J dropped 0 bases, with 13 bases sitting between them. The CDR3 length is 16 residues. Germline loops: CDR1 SNHLY, CDR2 FYNNEI.

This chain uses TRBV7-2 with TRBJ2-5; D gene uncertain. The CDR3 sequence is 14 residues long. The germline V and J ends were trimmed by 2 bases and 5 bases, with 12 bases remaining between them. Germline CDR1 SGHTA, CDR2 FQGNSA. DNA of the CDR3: TGTGCCAGCAGCTTATGGAACAGTTGGGAGACCCAGTACTTC. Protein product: CASSLWNSWETQYF.

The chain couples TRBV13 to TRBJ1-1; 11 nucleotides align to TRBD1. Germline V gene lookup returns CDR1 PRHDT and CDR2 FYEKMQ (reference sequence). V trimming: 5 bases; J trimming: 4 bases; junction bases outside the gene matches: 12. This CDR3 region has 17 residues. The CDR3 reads CASSRGQGVGLGTEAFF. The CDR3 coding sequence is TGTGCCAGCAGCAGGGGACAGGGGGTAGGTTTGGGCACTGAAGCTTTCTTT.

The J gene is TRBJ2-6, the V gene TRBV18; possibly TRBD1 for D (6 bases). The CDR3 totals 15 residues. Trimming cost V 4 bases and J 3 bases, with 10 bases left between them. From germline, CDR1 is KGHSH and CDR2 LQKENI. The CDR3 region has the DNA TGTGCCAGCTCACAGGGGGAGAATGGGGCCAACGTCCTGACTTTC. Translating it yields CASSQGENGANVLTF.

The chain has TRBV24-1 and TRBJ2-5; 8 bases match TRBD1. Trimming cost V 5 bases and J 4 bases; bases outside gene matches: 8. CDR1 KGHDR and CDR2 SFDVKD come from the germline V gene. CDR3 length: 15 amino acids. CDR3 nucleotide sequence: TGTGCCACCAGTGTTGCAGGGGGCGCGGGAGAGACCCAGTACTTC. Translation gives CATSVAGGAGETQYF.

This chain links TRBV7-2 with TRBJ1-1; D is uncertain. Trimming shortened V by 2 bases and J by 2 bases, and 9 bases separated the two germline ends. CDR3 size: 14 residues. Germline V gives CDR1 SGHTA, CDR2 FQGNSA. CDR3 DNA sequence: TGTGCCAGCAGCTTAATGAGGGCCAACACTGAAGCTTTCTTT. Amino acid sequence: CASSLMRANTEAFF.

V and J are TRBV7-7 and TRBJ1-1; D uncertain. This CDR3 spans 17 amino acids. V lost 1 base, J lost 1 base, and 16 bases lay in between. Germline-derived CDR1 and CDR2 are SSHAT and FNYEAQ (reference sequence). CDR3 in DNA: TGTGCCAGCAGCTTAGGGCGGCTCGGCAGCAAGAACACTGAAGCTTTCTTT. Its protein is CASSLGRLGSKNTEAFF.

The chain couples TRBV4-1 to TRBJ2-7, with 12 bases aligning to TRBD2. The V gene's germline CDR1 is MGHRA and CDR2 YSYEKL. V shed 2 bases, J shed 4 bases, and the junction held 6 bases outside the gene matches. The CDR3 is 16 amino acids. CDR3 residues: CASSQYGLAGKYEQYF. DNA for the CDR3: TGCGCCAGCAGCCAATATGGACTAGCGGGAAAGTACGAGCAGTACTTC.

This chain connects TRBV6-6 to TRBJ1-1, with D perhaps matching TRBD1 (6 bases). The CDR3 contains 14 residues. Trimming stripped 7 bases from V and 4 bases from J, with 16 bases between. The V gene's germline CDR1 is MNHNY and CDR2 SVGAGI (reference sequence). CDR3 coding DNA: TGTGCCAGCACCTCACAGGGCCTGGGCACTGAAGCTTTCTTT. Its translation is CASTSQGLGTEAFF.

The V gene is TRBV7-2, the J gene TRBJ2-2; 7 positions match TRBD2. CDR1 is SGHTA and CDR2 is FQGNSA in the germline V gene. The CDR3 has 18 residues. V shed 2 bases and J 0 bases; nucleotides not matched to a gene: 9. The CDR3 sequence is CASSLSPAGRTNTGELFF. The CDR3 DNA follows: TGTGCCAGCAGCTTAAGCCCAGCGGGGCGGACGAACACCGGGGAGCTGTTTTTT.

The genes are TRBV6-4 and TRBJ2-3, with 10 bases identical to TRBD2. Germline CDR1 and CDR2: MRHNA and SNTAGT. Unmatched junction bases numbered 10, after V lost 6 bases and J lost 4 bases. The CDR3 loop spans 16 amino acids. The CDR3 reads CASSEFTSGASDTQYF. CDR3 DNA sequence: TGTGCCAGCAGCGAATTCACTAGCGGGGCTTCAGATACGCAGTATTTT.

The CDR3 loop is CATESNYGYTF. In nucleotides, the CDR3 is TGTGCCACCGAGTCTAACTATGGCTACACCTTC. This chain connects TRBV7-9 to TRBJ1-2; no clear D. Trimming removed 10 bases at V and 0 bases at J, with 6 bases between. The CDR3 sequence is 11 residues long. Germline values: CDR1 SEHNR, CDR2 FQNEAQ (reference sequence).

The CDR3 reads CASSPTDNSGNTIYF. The CDR3 DNA follows: TGTGCCAGCAGCCCCACGGACAACTCTGGAAACACCATATATTTT. The chain combines TRBV11-2 with TRBJ1-3, with a tentative D call TRBD1 (5 bases). The V and J ends lost 5 bases and 0 bases respectively, with 11 bases between them. The CDR3 totals 15 residues. Per germline, CDR1 SGHAT and CDR2 FQNNGV. Variable domain in full (rest from reference TRBV11-2 and TRBJ1-3): EAGVAQSPRYKIIEKRQSVAFWCNPISGHATLYWYQQILGQGPKLLIQFQNNGVVDDSQLPKDRFSAERLKGVDSTLKIQPAKLEDSAVYLCASSPTDNSGNTIYFGEGSWLTVV.

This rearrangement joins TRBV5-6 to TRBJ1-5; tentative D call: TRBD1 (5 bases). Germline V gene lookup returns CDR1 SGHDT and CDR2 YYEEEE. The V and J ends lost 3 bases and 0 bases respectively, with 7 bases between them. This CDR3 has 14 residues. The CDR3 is CASSSGGSNQPQHF. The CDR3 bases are TGTGCCAGCAGCTCGGGGGGTAGCAATCAGCCCCAGCATTTT.

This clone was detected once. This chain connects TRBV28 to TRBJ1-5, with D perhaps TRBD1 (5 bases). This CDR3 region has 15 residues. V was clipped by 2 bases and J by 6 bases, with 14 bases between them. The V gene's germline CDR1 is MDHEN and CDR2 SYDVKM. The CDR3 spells CASSLEGMGGQPQHF. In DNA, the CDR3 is TGTGCCAGCAGTTTAGAGGGGATGGGGGGTCAGCCCCAGCATTTT.

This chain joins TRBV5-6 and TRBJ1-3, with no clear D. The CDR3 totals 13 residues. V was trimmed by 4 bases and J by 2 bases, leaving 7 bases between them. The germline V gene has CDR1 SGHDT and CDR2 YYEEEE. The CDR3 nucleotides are TGTGCCAGCAGCCCCGACACTGGAAACACCATATATTTT. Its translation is CASSPDTGNTIYF.

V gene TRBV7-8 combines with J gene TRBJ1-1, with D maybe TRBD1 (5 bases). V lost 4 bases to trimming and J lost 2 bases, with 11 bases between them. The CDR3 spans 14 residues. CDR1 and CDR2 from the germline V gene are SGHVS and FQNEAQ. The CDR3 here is CASSSQRGNTEAFF. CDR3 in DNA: TGTGCCAGCAGCTCCCAAAGGGGTAACACTGAAGCTTTCTTT.